The clone carrying this T cell receptor (beta chain) was seen at least ten times. Its antigen is unidentified. This specimen comes from a study of T cells in Graves' hyperthyroidism and ophthalmopathy. Study-wide results and caveats: Blood also contained most expanded thyroid clonotypes above 0.001.

V lost 4 bases, J lost 6 bases, and 5 bases stayed unmatched. The CDR3 runs to 13 residues. Germline V gives CDR1 DFQATT, CDR2 SNEGSKA (reference sequence). Researchers amplified the TCR beta CDR3 regions from RNA transcripts. First-round RT-PCR of the TCR CDR3 relied on the HTBI primer set. TCRdb itself ran the multiplex PCR reads through MiXCR, one entry per CDR3 protein. The sample records some 440,000 distinct CDR3 sequences, roughly 14% being singletons. Graves' hyperthyroidism showing no ophthalmopathy progression within 18 months was considered stable. Uncontrolled infection, other autoimmune disease, pregnancy or lactation barred patients from enrollment. Clinical symptoms, serum thyroxine and TRAb, thyroid ultrasound and orbital computed tomography together formed the diagnostic basis.

J is TRBJ2-7 and V is TRBV20-1; 11 bases line up with TRBD2. The specimen sequenced was blood. The sequence came from a young woman with Graves' hyperthyroidism. CDR3 protein: CSAIAGGIGEQYF. The CDR3 nucleotides read TGCAGTGCTATAGCGGGGGGGATCGGCGAGCAGTACTTC.